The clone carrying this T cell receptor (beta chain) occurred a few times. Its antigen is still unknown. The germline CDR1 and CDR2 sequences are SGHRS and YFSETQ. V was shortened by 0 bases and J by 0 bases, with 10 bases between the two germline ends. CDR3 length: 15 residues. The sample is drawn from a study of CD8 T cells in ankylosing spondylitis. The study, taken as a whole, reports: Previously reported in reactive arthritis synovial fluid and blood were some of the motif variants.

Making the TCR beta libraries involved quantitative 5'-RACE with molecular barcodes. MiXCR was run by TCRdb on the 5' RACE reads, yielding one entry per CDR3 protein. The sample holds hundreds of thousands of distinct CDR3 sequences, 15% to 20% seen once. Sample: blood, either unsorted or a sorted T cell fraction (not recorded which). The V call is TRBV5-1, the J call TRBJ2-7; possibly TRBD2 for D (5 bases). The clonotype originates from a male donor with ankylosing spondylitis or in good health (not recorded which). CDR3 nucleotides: TGCGCCAGCAGCTTGGACGCGGGCCCCTCCTACGAGCAGTACGTC. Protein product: CASSLDAGPSYEQYV.